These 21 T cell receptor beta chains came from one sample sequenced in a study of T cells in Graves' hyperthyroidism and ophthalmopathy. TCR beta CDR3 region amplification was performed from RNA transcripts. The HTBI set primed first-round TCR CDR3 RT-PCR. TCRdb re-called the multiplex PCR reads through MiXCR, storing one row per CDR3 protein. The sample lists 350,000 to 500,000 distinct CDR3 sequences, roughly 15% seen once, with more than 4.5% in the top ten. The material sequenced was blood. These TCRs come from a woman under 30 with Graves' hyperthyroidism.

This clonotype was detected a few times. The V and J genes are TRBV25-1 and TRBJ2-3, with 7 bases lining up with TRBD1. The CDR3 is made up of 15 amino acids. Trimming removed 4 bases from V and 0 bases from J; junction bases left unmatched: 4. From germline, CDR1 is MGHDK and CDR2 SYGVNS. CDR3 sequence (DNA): TGTGCCAGCAGTGCCGGGACAGTAAGCACAGATACGCAGTATTTT. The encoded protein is CASSAGTVSTDTQYF.

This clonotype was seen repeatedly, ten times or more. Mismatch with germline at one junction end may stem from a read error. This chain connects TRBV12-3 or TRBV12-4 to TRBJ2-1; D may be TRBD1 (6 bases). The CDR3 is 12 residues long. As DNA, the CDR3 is TGCGCCAGCAGCTTGCAGGGGAATGAGCAGTTCTTC. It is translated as CASSLQGNEQFF.

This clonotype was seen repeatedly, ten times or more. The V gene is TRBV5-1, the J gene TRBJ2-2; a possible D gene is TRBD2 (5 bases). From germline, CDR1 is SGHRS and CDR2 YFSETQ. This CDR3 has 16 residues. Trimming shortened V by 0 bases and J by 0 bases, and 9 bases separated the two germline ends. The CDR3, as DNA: TGCGCCAGCAGCTTGGCGCCGGGATCGAACACCGGGGAGCTGTTTTTT. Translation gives CASSLAPGSNTGELFF.

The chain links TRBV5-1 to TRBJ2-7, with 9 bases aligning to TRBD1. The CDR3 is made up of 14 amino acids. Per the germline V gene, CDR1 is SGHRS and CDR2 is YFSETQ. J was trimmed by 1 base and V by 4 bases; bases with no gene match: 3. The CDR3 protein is CASSGGTGSYEQYF. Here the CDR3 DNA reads TGCGCCAGCAGCGGAGGGACAGGGTCCTACGAGCAGTACTTC.

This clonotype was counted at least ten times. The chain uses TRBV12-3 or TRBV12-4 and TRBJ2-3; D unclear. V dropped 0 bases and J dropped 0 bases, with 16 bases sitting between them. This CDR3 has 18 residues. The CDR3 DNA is TGTGCCAGCAGTTTAGCTATCCAGGCAGCTGCTAGCACAGATACGCAGTATTTT. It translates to CASSLAIQAAASTDTQYF.

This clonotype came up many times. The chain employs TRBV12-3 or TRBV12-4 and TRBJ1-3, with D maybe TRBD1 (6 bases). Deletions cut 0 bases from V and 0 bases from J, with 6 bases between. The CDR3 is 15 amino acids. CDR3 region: CASSLAGGSGNTIYF. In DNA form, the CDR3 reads TGTGCCAGCAGTTTAGCAGGGGGCTCTGGAAACACCATATATTTT.

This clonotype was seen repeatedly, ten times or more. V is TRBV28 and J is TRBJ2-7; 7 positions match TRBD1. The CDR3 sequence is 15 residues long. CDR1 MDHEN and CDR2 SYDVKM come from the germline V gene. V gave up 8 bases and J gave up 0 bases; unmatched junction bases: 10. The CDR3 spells CASSTGLLSSYEQYF. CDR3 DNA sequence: TGTGCCAGCTCGACAGGGCTTCTGAGCTCCTACGAGCAGTACTTC.

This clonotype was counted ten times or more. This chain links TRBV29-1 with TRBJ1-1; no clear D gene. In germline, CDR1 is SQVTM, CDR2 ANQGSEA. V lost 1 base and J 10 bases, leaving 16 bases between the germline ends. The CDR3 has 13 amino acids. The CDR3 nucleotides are TGCAGCGTTGAAGGTCGGCTTTCGGGTGGAGCTTTCTTT. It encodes CSVEGRLSGGAFF.

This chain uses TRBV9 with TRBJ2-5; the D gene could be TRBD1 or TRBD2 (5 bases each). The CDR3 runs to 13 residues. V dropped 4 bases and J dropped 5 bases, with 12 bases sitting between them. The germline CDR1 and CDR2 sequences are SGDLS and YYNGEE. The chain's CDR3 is CASSPIWGETQYF. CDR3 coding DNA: TGTGCCAGCAGCCCCATCTGGGGGGAGACCCAGTACTTC.

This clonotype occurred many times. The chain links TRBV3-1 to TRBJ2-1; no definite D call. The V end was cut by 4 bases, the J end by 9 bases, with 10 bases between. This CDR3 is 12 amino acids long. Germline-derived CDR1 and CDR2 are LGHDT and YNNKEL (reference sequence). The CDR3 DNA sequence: TGTGCCAGCAGCCTCAGTTCCAGTGAGCAGTTCTTC. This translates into CASSLSSSEQFF.

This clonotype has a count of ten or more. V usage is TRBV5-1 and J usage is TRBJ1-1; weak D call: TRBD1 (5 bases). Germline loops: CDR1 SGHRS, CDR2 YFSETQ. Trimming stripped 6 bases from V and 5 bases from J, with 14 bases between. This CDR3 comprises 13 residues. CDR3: CASTHGAGTEAFF. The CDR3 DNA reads TGCGCCAGCACCCACGGGGCGGGGACTGAAGCTTTCTTT. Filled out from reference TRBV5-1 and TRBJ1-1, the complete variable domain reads KAGVTQTPRYLIKTRGQQVTLSCSPISGHRSVSWYQQTPGQGLQFLFEYFSETQRNKGNFPGRFSGRQFSNSRSEMNVSTLELGDSALYLCASTHGAGTEAFFGQGTRLTVV.

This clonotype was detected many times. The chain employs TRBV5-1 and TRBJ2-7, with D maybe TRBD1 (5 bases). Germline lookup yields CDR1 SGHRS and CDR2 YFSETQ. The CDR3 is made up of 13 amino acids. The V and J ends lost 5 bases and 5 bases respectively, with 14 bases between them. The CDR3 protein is CASRAPGIHEQYF. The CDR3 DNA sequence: TGCGCCAGCAGGGCCCCAGGGATACACGAGCAGTACTTC.

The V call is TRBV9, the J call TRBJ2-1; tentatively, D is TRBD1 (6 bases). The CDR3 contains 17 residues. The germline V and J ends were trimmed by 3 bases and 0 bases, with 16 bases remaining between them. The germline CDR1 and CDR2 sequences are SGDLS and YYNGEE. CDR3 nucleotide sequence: TGTGCCAGCAGCGCACCCAAGGGGGAGAGCTCCTACAATGAGCAGTTCTTC. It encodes CASSAPKGESSYNEQFF.

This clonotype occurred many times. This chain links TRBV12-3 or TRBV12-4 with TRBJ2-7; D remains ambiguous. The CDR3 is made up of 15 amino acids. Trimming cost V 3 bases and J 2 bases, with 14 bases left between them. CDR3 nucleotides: TGTGCCAGCAGTTTCACCCCAGAGCTTACCTACGAGCAGTACTTC. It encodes CASSFTPELTYEQYF.

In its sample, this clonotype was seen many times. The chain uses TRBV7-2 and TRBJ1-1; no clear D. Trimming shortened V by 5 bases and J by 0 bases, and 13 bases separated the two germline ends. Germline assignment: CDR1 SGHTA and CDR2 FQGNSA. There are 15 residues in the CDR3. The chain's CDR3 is CASSPVGGMNTEAFF. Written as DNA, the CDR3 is TGTGCCAGCAGCCCCGTGGGCGGAATGAACACTGAAGCTTTCTTT.

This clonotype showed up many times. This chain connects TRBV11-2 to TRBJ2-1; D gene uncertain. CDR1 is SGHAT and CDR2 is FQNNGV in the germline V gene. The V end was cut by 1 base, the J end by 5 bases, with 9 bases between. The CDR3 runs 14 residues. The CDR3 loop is CASSLGSEDNEQFF. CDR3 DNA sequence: TGTGCCAGCAGCTTAGGATCCGAAGACAATGAGCAGTTCTTC.

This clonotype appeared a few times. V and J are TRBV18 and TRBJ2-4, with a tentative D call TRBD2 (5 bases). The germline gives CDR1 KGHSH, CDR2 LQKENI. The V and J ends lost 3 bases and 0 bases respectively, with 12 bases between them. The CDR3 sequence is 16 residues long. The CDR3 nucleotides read TGTGCCAGCTCACCTTCACTAGGAGGAGCCAAAAACATTCAGTACTTC. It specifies CASSPSLGGAKNIQYF.

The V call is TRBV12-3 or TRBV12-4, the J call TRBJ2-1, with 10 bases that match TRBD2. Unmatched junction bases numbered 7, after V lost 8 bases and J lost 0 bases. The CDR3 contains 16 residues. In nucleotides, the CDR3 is TGTGCCAGCTCCGGACTAGCGGTGAGCTCCTACAATGAGCAGTTCTTC. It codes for CASSGLAVSSYNEQFF.

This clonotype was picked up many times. The CDR3 spells CASSLRRIQETQYF. CDR3 in DNA: TGTGCCAGCAGTTTGCGACGGATCCAAGAGACCCAGTACTTC. The V and J genes are TRBV12-3 or TRBV12-4 and TRBJ2-5; D unresolved. The CDR3 consists of 14 residues. V shed 3 bases and J shed 1 base, with 9 bases lying between them.

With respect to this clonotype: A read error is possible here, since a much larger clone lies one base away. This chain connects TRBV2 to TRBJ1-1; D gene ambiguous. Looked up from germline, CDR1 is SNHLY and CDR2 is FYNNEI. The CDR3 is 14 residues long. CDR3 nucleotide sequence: TGTGCCAACAGTGAACTGGCAGAAAACACTGAAGCTTTCTTT. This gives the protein CANSELAENTEAFF.

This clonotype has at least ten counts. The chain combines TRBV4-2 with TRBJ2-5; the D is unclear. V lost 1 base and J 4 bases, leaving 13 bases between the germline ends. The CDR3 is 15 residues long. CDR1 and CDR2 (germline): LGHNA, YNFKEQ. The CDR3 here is CASSQGGGARETQYF. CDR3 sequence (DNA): TGTGCCAGCAGCCAAGGGGGTGGAGCTCGAGAGACCCAGTACTTC.